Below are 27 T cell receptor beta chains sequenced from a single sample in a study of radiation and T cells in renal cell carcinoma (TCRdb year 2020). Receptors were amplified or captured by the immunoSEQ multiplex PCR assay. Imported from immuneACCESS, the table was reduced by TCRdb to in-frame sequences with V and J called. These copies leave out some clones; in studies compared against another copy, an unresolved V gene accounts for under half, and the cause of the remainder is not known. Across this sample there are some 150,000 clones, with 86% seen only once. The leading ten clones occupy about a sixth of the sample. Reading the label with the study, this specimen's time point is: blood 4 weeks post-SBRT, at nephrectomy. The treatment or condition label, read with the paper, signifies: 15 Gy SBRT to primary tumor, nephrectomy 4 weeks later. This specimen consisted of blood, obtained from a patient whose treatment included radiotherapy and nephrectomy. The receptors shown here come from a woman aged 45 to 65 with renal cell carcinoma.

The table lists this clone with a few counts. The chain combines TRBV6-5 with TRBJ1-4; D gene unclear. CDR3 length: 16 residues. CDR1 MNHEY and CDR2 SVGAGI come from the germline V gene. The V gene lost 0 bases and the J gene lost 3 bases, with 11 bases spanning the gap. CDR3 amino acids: CASSYSRGVANEKLFF. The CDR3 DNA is TGTGCCAGCAGTTACTCTCGGGGAGTCGCTAATGAAAAACTGTTTTTT.

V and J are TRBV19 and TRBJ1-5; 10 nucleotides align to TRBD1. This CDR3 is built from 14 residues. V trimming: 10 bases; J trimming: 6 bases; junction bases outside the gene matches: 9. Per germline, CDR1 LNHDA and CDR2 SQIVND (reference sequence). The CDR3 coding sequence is TGTGCCACCATGGGACAGGGGACTTCTCAGCCCCAGCATTTT. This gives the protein CATMGQGTSQPQHF.

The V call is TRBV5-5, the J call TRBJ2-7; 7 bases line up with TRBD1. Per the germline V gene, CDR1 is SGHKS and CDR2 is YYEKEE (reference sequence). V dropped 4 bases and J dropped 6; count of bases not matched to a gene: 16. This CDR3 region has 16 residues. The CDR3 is CASSLTGQRSRGEQYF. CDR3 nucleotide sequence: TGTGCCAGCAGCCTGACAGGGCAGAGGTCTCGAGGCGAGCAGTACTTC.

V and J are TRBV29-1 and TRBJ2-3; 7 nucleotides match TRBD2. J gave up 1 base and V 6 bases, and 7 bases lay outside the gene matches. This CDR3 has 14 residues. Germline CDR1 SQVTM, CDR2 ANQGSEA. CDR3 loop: CSVFPAGGTDTQYF. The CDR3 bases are TGCAGCGTGTTTCCTGCGGGGGGCACAGATACGCAGTATTTT.

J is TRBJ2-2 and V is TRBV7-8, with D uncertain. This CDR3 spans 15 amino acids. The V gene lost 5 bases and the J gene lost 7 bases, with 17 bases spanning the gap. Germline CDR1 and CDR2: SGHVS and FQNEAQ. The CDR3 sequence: CASSTDSIRGGELFF. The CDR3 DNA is TGTGCCAGCAGCACCGATAGTATCCGCGGCGGGGAGCTGTTTTTT.

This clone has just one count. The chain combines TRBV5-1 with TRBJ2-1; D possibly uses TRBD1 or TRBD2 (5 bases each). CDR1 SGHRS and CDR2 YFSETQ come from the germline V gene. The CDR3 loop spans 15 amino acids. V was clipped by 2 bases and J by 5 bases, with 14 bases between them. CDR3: CASSFTGTFDNEQFF. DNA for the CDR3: TGCGCCAGCAGCTTTACCGGGACCTTCGACAATGAGCAGTTCTTC.

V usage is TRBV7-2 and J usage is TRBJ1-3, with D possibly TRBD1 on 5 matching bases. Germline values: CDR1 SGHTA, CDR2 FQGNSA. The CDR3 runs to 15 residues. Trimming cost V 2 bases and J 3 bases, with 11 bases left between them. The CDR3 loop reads CASSLFGGGGNTIYF. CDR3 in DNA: TGTGCCAGCAGCTTATTTGGGGGAGGTGGAAACACCATATATTTT. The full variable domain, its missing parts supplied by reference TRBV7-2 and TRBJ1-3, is GAGVSQSPSNKVTEKGKDVELRCDPISGHTALYWYRQSLGQGLEFLIYFQGNSAPDKSGLPSDRFSAERTGGSVSTLTIQRTQQEDSAVYLCASSLFGGGGNTIYFGEGSWLTVV.

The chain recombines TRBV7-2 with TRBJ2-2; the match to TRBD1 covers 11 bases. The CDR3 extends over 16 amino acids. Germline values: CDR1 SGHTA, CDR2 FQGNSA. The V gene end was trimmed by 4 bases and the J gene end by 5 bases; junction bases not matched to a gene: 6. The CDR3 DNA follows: TGTGCCAGCAGCTCCTCCGGGACAGGGGGTACCGGGGAGCTGTTTTTT. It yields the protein CASSSSGTGGTGELFF. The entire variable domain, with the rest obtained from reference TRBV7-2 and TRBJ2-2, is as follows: GAGVSQSPSNKVTEKGKDVELRCDPISGHTALYWYRQSLGQGLEFLIYFQGNSAPDKSGLPSDRFSAERTGGSVSTLTIQRTQQEDSAVYLCASSSSGTGGTGELFFGEGSRLTVL.

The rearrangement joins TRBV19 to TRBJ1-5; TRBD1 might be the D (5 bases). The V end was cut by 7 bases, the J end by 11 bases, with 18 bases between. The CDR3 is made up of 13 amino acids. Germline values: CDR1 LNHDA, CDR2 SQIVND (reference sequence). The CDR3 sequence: CASTPDTASAQHF. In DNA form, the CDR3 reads TGTGCCAGTACTCCGGACACTGCAAGCGCCCAGCATTTT.

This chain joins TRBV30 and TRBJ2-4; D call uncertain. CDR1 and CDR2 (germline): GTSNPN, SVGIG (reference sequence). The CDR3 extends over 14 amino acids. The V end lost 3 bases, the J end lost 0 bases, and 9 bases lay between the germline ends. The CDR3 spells CAWSLSLAKNIQYF. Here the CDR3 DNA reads TGTGCCTGGAGCCTTTCCTTAGCCAAAAACATTCAGTACTTC.

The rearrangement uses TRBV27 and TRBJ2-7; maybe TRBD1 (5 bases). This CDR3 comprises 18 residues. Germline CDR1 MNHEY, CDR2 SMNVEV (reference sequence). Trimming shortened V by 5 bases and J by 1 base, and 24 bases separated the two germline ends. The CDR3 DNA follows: TGTGCCAGCAGTCCCAGTTACAGGCAGCCTGACCAATCCTACGAGCAGTACTTC. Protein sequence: CASSPSYRQPDQSYEQYF.

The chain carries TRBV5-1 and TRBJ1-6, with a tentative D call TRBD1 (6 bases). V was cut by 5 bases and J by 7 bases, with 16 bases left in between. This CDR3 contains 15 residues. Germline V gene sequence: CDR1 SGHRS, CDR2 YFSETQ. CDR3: CASRRSGGANSPLHF. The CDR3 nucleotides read TGCGCCAGCAGGAGGTCTGGGGGCGCGAATTCACCCCTCCACTTT. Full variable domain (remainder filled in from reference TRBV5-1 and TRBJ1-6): KAGVTQTPRYLIKTRGQQVTLSCSPISGHRSVSWYQQTPGQGLQFLFEYFSETQRNKGNFPGRFSGRQFSNSRSEMNVSTLELGDSALYLCASRRSGGANSPLHFGNGTRLTVT.

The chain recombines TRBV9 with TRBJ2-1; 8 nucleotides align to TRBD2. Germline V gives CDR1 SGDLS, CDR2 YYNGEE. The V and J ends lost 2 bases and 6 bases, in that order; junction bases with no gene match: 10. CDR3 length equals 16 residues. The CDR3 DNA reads TGTGCCAGCAGCGTGTCGCGGGGGGTCCCTCGCAATGAGCAGTTCTTC. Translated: CASSVSRGVPRNEQFF.

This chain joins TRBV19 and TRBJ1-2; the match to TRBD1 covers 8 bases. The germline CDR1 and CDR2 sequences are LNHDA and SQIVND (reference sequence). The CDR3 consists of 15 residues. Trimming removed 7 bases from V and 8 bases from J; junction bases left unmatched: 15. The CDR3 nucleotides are TGTGCCAGTAATTCTGAGGACAGGGCCCGAGGAGGCTACACCTTC. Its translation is CASNSEDRARGGYTF. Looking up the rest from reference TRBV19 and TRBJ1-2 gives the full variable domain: DGGITQSPKYLFRKEGQNVTLSCEQNLNHDAMYWYRQDPGQGLRLIYYSQIVNDFQKGDIAEGYSVSREKKESFPLTVTSAQKNPTAFYLCASNSEDRARGGYTFGSGTRLTVV.

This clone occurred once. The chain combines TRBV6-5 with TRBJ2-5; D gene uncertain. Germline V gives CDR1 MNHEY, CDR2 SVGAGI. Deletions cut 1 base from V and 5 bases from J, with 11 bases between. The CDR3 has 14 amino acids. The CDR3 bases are TGTGCCAGCAGTTACTTCCAGGCGGCGGAGACCCAGTACTTC. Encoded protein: CASSYFQAAETQYF.

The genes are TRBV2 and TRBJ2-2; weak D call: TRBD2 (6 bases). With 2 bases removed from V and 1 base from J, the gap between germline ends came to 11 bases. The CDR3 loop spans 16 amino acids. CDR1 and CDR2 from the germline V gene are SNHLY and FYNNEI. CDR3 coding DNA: TGTGCCAGCAGTGAAATGGCGGGGAGGAACACCGGGGAGCTGTTTTTT. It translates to CASSEMAGRNTGELFF.

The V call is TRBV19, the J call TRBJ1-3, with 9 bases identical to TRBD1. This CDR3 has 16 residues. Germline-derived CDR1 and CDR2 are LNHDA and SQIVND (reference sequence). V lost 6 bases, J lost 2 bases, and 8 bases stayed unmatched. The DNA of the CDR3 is TGTGCCAGTAGACCGGGACAGGGTCGAGCTGGAAACACCATATATTTT. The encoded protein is CASRPGQGRAGNTIYF.

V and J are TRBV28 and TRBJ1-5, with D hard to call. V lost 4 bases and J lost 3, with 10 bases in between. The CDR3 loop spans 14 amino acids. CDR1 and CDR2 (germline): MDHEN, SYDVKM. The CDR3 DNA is TGTGCCAGCAGTTCCCACCAGGCCAATCAGCCCCAGCATTTT. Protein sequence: CASSSHQANQPQHF. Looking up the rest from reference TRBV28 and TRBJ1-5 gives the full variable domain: DVKVTQSSRYLVKRTGEKVFLECVQDMDHENMFWYRQDPGLGLRLIYFSYDVKMKEKGDIPEGYSVSREKKERFSLILESASTNQTSMYLCASSSHQANQPQHFGDGTRLSIL.

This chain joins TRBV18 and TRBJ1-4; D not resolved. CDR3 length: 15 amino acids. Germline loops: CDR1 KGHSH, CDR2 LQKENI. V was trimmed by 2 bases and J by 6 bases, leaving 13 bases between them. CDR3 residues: CASSPVVTGHEKLFF. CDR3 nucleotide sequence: TGTGCCAGCTCACCAGTTGTAACGGGCCATGAAAAACTGTTTTTT.

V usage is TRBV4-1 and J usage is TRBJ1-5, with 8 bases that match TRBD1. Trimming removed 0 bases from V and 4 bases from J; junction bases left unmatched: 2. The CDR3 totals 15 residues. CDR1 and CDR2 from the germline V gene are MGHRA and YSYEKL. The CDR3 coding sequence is TGCGCCAGCAGCCAAGACAGGGGGCCAAATCAGCCCCAGCATTTT. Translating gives CASSQDRGPNQPQHF.

Here the CDR3 reads CASSPGLIGLAGVSYEQYF. The CDR3, as DNA: TGTGCCAGCTCACCAGGACTCATAGGGCTAGCGGGAGTCTCCTACGAGCAGTACTTC. This chain links TRBV18 with TRBJ2-7, with 10 positions matching TRBD2. CDR1 KGHSH and CDR2 LQKENI come from the germline V gene. The CDR3 has 19 amino acids. V was clipped by 2 bases and J by 0 bases; unmatched bases: 13.

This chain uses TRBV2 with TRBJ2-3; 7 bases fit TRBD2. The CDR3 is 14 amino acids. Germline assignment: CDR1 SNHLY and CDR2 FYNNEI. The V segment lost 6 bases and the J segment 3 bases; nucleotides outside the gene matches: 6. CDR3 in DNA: TGTGCCAGCAGCCTAGCGGTCTCGACAGATACGCAGTATTTT. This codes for CASSLAVSTDTQYF.

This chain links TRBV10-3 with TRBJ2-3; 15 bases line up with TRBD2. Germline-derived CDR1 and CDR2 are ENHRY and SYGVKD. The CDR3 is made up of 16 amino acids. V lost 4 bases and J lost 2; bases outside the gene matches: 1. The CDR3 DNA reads TGTGCCATCAGTGGGACTAGCGGGGGGGCCACAGATACGCAGTATTTT. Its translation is CAISGTSGGATDTQYF.

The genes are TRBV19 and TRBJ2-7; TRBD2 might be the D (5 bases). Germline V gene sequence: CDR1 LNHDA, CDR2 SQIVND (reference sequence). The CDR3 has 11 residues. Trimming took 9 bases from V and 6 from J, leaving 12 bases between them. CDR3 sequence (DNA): TGTGCCAGCCCAGGAGGATGCGAGCAGTACTTC. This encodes CASPGGCEQYF.

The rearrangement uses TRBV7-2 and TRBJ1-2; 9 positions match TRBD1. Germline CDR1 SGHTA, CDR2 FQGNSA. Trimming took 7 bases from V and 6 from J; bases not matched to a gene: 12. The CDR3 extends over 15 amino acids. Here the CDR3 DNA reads TGTGCCAGCAAACTCTTCGACAGGGGGAGGAATGGCTACACCTTC. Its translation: CASKLFDRGRNGYTF.

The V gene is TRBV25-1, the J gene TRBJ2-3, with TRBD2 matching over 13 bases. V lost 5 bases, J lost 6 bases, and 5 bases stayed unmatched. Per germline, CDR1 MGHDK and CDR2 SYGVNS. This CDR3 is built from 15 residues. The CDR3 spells CASSRTSGSRDTQYF. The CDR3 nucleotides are TGTGCCAGCAGTCGGACTAGCGGGAGTAGGGATACGCAGTATTTT. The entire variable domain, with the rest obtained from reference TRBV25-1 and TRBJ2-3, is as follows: EADIYQTPRYLVIGTGKKITLECSQTMGHDKMYWYQQDPGMELHLIHYSYGVNSTEKGDLSSESTVSRIRTEHFPLTLESARPSHTSQYLCASSRTSGSRDTQYFGPGTRLTVL.

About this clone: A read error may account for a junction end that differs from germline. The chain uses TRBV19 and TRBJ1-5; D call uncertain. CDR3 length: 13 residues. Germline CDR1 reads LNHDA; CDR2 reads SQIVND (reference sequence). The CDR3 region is CASGIGAGQPQHF. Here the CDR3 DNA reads TGTGCCAGTGGTATTGGCGCTGGTCAGCCCCAGCATTTT.